This entry concerns a single T cell receptor (beta chain). The record originates from a study of blood T cell repertoires in COVID-19. The overall study: Nucleic acid was either cDNA or gDNA, and it came from T cells, B-cell-depleted T cells, or PBMCs.

Participant-reported clinical history was the basis for cohort assignment. Symptom resolution, clearance, or two negative PCRs marked the recovered donors of Cohort 3. The trim removed 8 bases at V and 5 bases at J, leaving 1 base unmatched. Germline values: CDR1 MNHEY, CDR2 SVGAGI. The CDR3 is made up of 12 amino acids. In the study's own analysis: Reference gene primer amplification gave estimated nucleated cell counts. Profiling relied on immunoSEQ multiplex PCR, and the TCRdb table lists in-frame clones only, not all of them. The V and J calls and clone size come from that table; D and trimming were worked out from the DNA. The data show 300,000 to 450,000 clones, with about 89% seen just once and 1.3% held by the top ten.

The V and J genes are TRBV6-5 and TRBJ2-7; 12 nucleotides align to TRBD2. The TCR originated in a young man who had recovered from COVID-19. Input material: PBMCs or T cells enriched from blood (not recorded which). The CDR3 DNA reads as TGTGCCAGCGGACTAGCGGGGAACGAGCAGTACTTC. It encodes CASGLAGNEQYF.